This T cell receptor beta chain was captured in a study of blood T cell repertoires in COVID-19. Losses at the gene ends were 1 base for V and 6 bases for J; bases not matched to a gene: 7. Germline CDR1 MDHEN, CDR2 SYDVKM. The CDR3 has 15 residues. Some clones are missing from TCRdb's copy, which holds only in-frame ones; the method was immunoSEQ multiplex PCR. The data contain fewer than 140,000 clones, over 60% of them singletons. The chain joins TRBV28 to TRBJ2-7; 9 bases are a match to TRBD1. The receptor's source is a man older than 75 with COVID-19, enrolled during active disease. The sample consisted of peripheral blood. Written as DNA, the CDR3 is TGTGCCAGCAGTTTATTTACCGGGACAGGGAGCGAGCAGTACTTC. Amino acids: CASSLFTGTGSEQYF.